Below are 31 T cell receptor beta chains sequenced from a single sample in a study of cytomegalovirus exposure and HLA in healthy donors. 60 Vbeta and 13 Jbeta primers were used in PCR. Measured with immunoSEQ multiplex PCR; TCRdb has only the in-frame clones, and not every one. The data show about 150,000 clones, roughly 82% seen once. The source material was PBMCs. The receptors here all came from a woman aged 45-60 years in good health and CMV-seropositive.

The J gene is TRBJ2-5, the V gene TRBV2; 11 nucleotides align to TRBD2. V was pared by 8 bases and J by 3 bases, with 14 bases of the junction left unmatched. Germline values: CDR1 SNHLY, CDR2 FYNNEI. This CDR3 has 17 residues. The CDR3 DNA is TGTGCCAGCTTCGCCCCCCGGAGACTAGCGGGGAAAGAGACCCAGTACTTC. Protein product: CASFAPRRLAGKETQYF.

The chain uses TRBV10-3 and TRBJ1-2, with a weak D call TRBD1 (5 bases). The CDR3 runs 15 residues. V lost 4 bases and J lost 4, with 16 bases in between. The germline V gene encodes CDR1 ENHRY and CDR2 SYGVKD. Here the CDR3 DNA reads TGTGCCATCAGTGGGTCAAGACAGAACACCTATGGCTACACCTTC. Protein product: CAISGSRQNTYGYTF.

The rearrangement joins TRBV7-9 to TRBJ2-3, with a possible D match to TRBD1 (5 bases). Trimming cost V 6 bases and J 0 bases, with 13 bases left between them. Germline V gene sequence: CDR1 SEHNR, CDR2 FQNEAQ (reference sequence). This CDR3 has 15 amino acids. The DNA of the CDR3 is TGTGCCAGCAGTCCAAGACAGAAAAGCACAGATACGCAGTATTTT. Amino acid sequence: CASSPRQKSTDTQYF.

Comments on this clone: One end of the junction varies from germline; a read error may be responsible. The chain couples TRBV6-1 to TRBJ1-4; TRBD1 might be the D (5 bases). CDR3 size: 13 residues. Germline V CDR1 and CDR2: MNHNS, SASEGT. This CDR3 is CASSEAQGRIIHF. The CDR3 DNA is TGTGCCAGCAGTGAAGCGCAGGGTCGAATCATACATTTT.

Only one count was recorded for this clone. The CDR3 bases are TGTGCCAGCAGAACCCCTACAGGAGCGAATTCACCCCTCCACTTT. Its protein is CASRTPTGANSPLHF. The rearrangement uses TRBV6-5 and TRBJ1-6, with D maybe TRBD1 (5 bases). V shed 6 bases and J shed 7 bases, with 16 bases lying between them. The CDR3 length is 15 residues. CDR1 and CDR2 from the germline V gene are MNHEY and SVGAGI.

This chain connects TRBV7-2 to TRBJ1-6; D remains unclear. The CDR3 length is 13 residues. The germline CDR1 and CDR2 sequences are SGHTA and FQGNSA. The V end lost 6 bases, the J end lost 4 bases, and 7 bases lay between the germline ends. This chain's CDR3 is CASRSRYNSPLHF. Here the CDR3 DNA reads TGTGCCAGCAGATCCAGGTATAATTCACCCCTCCACTTT.

The chain combines TRBV20-1 with TRBJ2-3; 7 bases agree with TRBD2. CDR3 length: 11 amino acids. Per germline, CDR1 DFQATT and CDR2 SNEGSKA (reference sequence). The CDR3 DNA sequence: TGCGGGGGGGGTATGGAAGATACGCAGTATTTT. This gives the protein CGGGMEDTQYF.

This CDR3 is CASGLGLRRGGYTDTQYF. As DNA, the CDR3 is TGTGCTAGTGGTTTGGGGCTTCGGCGGGGGGGATACACAGATACGCAGTATTTT. This chain joins TRBV12-5 and TRBJ2-3; 9 nucleotides match TRBD2. The CDR3 runs to 18 residues. Germline CDR1 and CDR2: LGHNT and FRNRAP. V dropped 1 base and J dropped 2; count of bases not matched to a gene: 10.

Comments on this clone: An end of the junction differs from the germline gene, which may be a read error. The chain joins TRBV7-9 to TRBJ1-3; weak D call: TRBD1 (6 bases). CDR1 and CDR2 (germline): SEHNR, FQNEAQ (reference sequence). The CDR3 spans 15 residues. CDR3 bases: TGTTCCAGCAGCTTAGGGGGAGTCTCTGGAAACACCATATATTTT. It translates to CSSSLGGVSGNTIYF.

V and J are TRBV4-1 and TRBJ2-5; D is perhaps TRBD2 (5 bases). The germline gives CDR1 MGHRA, CDR2 YSYEKL. The CDR3 runs to 15 residues. Trimming took 4 bases from V and 2 from J, leaving 14 bases between them. CDR3 protein: CASSPSGSQQETQYF. The CDR3, as DNA: TGCGCCAGCAGCCCGTCGGGGTCTCAACAAGAGACCCAGTACTTC.

This clone occurred once. This rearrangement joins TRBV11-2 to TRBJ1-2; 7 bases are a match to TRBD1. The junction had 7 bases not matched to a gene; V was cut back by 4 bases and J by 8 bases. The CDR3 is 13 residues long. Germline CDR1 SGHAT, CDR2 FQNNGV. CDR3 protein: CASSSDRAGGYTF. CDR3 nucleotides: TGTGCCAGCAGCTCAGACAGGGCGGGGGGCTACACCTTC.

The rearrangement joins TRBV5-4 to TRBJ2-1; no firm D call. V lost 0 bases to trimming and J lost 4 bases, with 5 bases between them. Germline assignment: CDR1 SGHNT and CDR2 YYREEE (reference sequence). The length of the CDR3 is 13 residues. DNA for the CDR3: TGTGCCAGCAGCTTGGCCAGTTACAATGAGCAGTTCTTC. Amino acid sequence: CASSLASYNEQFF.

V is TRBV6-5 and J is TRBJ1-5; D is unresolved. Deletions cut 0 bases from V and 7 bases from J, with 7 bases between. This CDR3 spans 13 amino acids. CDR1 and CDR2 (germline): MNHEY, SVGAGI. CDR3 sequence (DNA): TGTGCCAGCAGTTACTCGATAGCCCAGCCCCAGCATTTT. This gives the protein CASSYSIAQPQHF.

The chain carries TRBV29-1 and TRBJ2-1; TRBD2 matches 13 bases. The CDR3 loop spans 14 amino acids. Germline-derived CDR1 and CDR2 are SQVTM and ANQGSEA. Trimming at V came to 4 bases and at J to 9 bases, leaving 6 bases not matched to a gene. The CDR3 DNA reads as TGCAGCGTTGTGGGACTAGCGGGGAGTACTGAGCAGTTCTTC. This encodes CSVVGLAGSTEQFF.

The chain carries TRBV7-2 and TRBJ2-1; TRBD2 aligns across 8 bases. Germline-derived CDR1 and CDR2 are SGHTA and FQGNSA. This CDR3 has 15 residues. With 5 bases clipped from V and 7 bases from J, the junction kept 10 bases outside the gene matches. DNA for the CDR3: TGTGCCAGCAGCCTTTCCGGGACTAGTATAAATGAGCAGTTCTTC. Its translation: CASSLSGTSINEQFF.

V usage is TRBV1 and J usage is TRBJ2-3; the table's D call, TRBD1, has no DNA check behind it. TRBV1 is termed a pseudogene. The CDR3 consists of 16 residues. CDR3 DNA sequence: TGCACCAGCAGTCGAGTTCCGGGACAGGGTGGAGATACGCAGTATTTT. It encodes CTSSRVPGQGGDTQYF.

This clone showed up just a few times. V usage is TRBV6-6 and J usage is TRBJ1-6; 7 nucleotides match TRBD1. CDR3 size: 16 residues. Germline CDR1 and CDR2: MNHNY and SVGAGI (reference sequence). J lost 8 bases, V lost 2 bases, and 9 bases had no gene match. The CDR3 reads CASSYEGASVDSPLHF. The CDR3 DNA follows: TGTGCCAGCAGTTACGAGGGGGCCAGCGTTGATTCACCCCTCCACTTT.

V usage is TRBV13 and J usage is TRBJ2-1; 13 positions match TRBD2. The CDR3 spans 18 residues. J was trimmed by 3 bases and V by 0 bases; bases with no gene match: 5. CDR1 and CDR2 (germline): PRHDT, FYEKMQ (reference sequence). The CDR3 spells CASSLGTSGGTFYNEQFF. CDR3 coding DNA: TGTGCCAGCAGCTTAGGGACTAGCGGGGGGACCTTCTACAATGAGCAGTTCTTC.

This clone was seen a handful of times. This chain joins TRBV5-4 and TRBJ2-2; 12 nucleotides align to TRBD2. In germline, CDR1 is SGHNT, CDR2 YYREEE (reference sequence). This CDR3 has 17 amino acids. The ends lost 0 bases at V and 1 base at J; junction bases unmatched: 1. The CDR3 nucleotides read TGTGCCAGCAGCTTGGGGGGACTAGCGGGGAACACCGGGGAGCTGTTTTTT. Translation: CASSLGGLAGNTGELFF.

The V gene is TRBV9, the J gene TRBJ1-3, with a weak D call TRBD1 (6 bases). CDR1 and CDR2 (germline): SGDLS, YYNGEE. This CDR3 contains 15 residues. V shed 0 bases and J shed 8 bases, with 15 bases lying between them. CDR3 nucleotide sequence: TGTGCCAGCAGCGTAGGGACGACAGGCTTACACACCATATATTTT. Its translation is CASSVGTTGLHTIYF.

This clone came up once. The rearrangement links TRBV6-1 to TRBJ2-7, with a weak D call TRBD2 (5 bases). The V end lost 3 bases, the J end lost 4 bases, and 16 bases lay between the germline ends. This CDR3 has 15 residues. The germline CDR1 and CDR2 sequences are MNHNS and SASEGT. This CDR3 is CASSDRRVGQYEQYF. CDR3 coding DNA: TGTGCCAGCAGTGATAGGCGGGTAGGCCAGTACGAGCAGTACTTC.

The chain links TRBV20-1 to TRBJ2-7; weak D call: TRBD1 (5 bases). The CDR3 has 11 amino acids. The ends were cut back, 6 bases at V and 5 bases at J, with 11 bases in the middle. Germline CDR1 is DFQATT and CDR2 is SNEGSKA (reference sequence). The CDR3 region is CSAKRGDEQYF. The CDR3 DNA reads as TGCAGTGCCAAAAGGGGCGACGAGCAGTACTTC.

This chain links TRBV29-1 with TRBJ1-2, with TRBD1 matching 8 bases. J was trimmed by 4 bases and V by 4 bases; bases with no gene match: 5. This CDR3 has 13 amino acids. Germline values: CDR1 SQVTM, CDR2 ANQGSEA. CDR3 region: CSVAQGAAYGYTF. Here the CDR3 DNA reads TGCAGCGTTGCCCAGGGGGCGGCCTATGGCTACACCTTC.

V usage is TRBV20-1 and J usage is TRBJ1-1, with TRBD1 as a possible D gene (6 bases). The germline V and J ends were trimmed by 3 bases and 6 bases, with 8 bases remaining between them. The germline CDR1 and CDR2 sequences are DFQATT and SNEGSKA (reference sequence). The CDR3 extends over 11 amino acids. The CDR3 nucleotides are TGCAGTGCTAGTAGGACAGCTGAAGCTTTCTTT. Its translation: CSASRTAEAFF.

This clone has just one count. The chain carries TRBV30 and TRBJ1-1; D unclear. Germline V CDR1 and CDR2: GTSNPN, SVGIG (reference sequence). CDR3 length equals 13 residues. V lost 2 bases and J lost 1, with 8 bases in between. The CDR3 here is CAWSHSGNTEAFF. For the CDR3, the DNA is TGTGCCTGGAGTCACAGCGGGAACACTGAAGCTTTCTTT.

The chain uses TRBV11-3 and TRBJ2-1, with TRBD2 identical over 8 bases. This CDR3 region has 17 residues. J lost 6 bases, V lost 2 bases, and 12 bases had no gene match. Germline CDR1 reads SGHNT; CDR2 reads YENEEA. The CDR3 protein is CASSLSSPGLDTNEQFF. DNA for the CDR3: TGTGCCAGCAGCTTATCCTCTCCGGGACTAGACACCAATGAGCAGTTCTTC.

In nucleotides, the CDR3 is TGTGCCGCGGCGCGGGGCCCCAATGAGCAGTTCTTC. This translates into CAAARGPNEQFF. The rearrangement joins TRBV10-3 to TRBJ2-1; weak D call: TRBD2 (6 bases). The CDR3 sequence is 12 residues long. Germline CDR1 reads ENHRY; CDR2 reads SYGVKD. V was cut by 11 bases and J by 6 bases, with 14 bases left in between.

V is TRBV7-9 and J is TRBJ2-1; TRBD2 aligns across 10 bases. Germline V gene data show CDR1 as SEHNR and CDR2 as FQNEAQ (reference sequence). The CDR3 spans 16 residues. V gave up 1 base and J gave up 3 bases; unmatched junction bases: 3. CDR3 protein: CASSLELAGLYNEQFF. CDR3 coding DNA: TGTGCCAGCAGCTTAGAACTAGCGGGGCTCTACAATGAGCAGTTCTTC.

The V call is TRBV5-1, the J call TRBJ2-1; D is uncertain. CDR1 is SGHRS and CDR2 is YFSETQ in the germline V gene. The CDR3 consists of 14 residues. Deletions cut 0 bases from V and 2 bases from J, with 6 bases between. The CDR3 coding sequence is TGCGCCAGCAGCTTGGCTAGTCCCTACAATGAGCAGTTCTTC. Its protein product is CASSLASPYNEQFF.

The J gene is TRBJ1-2, the V gene TRBV4-3, with D possibly TRBD1 on 5 matching bases. The CDR3 has 17 amino acids. Trimming cost V 5 bases and J 2 bases, with 21 bases left between them. Germline-derived CDR1 and CDR2 are LGHNA and YSLEER. CDR3 nucleotides: TGCGCCAGCAGCTACCAAGTTTCGATCCAGGGCAACTATGGCTACACCTTC. Translating gives CASSYQVSIQGNYGYTF.

The chain uses TRBV4-1 and TRBJ2-3; 7 bases agree with TRBD2. V shed 5 bases and J 6 bases; nucleotides not matched to a gene: 14. The CDR3 has 16 residues. Germline CDR1 reads MGHRA; CDR2 reads YSYEKL. Written as DNA, the CDR3 is TGCGCCAGCAGCGAGCCAGGGAGGGTTCCAGGGGATACGCAGTATTTT. Residues: CASSEPGRVPGDTQYF.